This record covers a single T cell receptor (beta chain). Its antigen is unknown. This sample is drawn from a study of post-analysis software for immune sequencing data. The study, taken as a whole, reports: Patients had higher frequencies than controls of about 5 TRBV segments, including TRBV5-6, TRBV5-1 and TRBV20-1. When compared against controls, multiple sclerosis patients showed significantly lower normalized Chao1 diversity.

Unique molecular identifiers featured in each of the TCR beta cDNA libraries. One entry per CDR3 protein, called by TCRdb with MiXCR from the PCR reads. The sample comprises around 190,000 distinct CDR3 sequences, 29% of which are singletons, and 3% to 3.5% rests with the top ten. Germline-derived CDR1 and CDR2 are SGHRS and YFSETQ. This CDR3 has 15 residues. V shed 5 bases and J shed 7 bases, with 20 bases lying between them. Sequenced input: blood. This chain links TRBV5-1 with TRBJ2-3, with D perhaps matching TRBD1 (7 bases). The origin of this receptor is a girl aged 2-17 years with multiple sclerosis. CDR3: CASRGETGRTNTQYF. Here the CDR3 DNA reads TGCGCCAGCAGGGGGGAGACAGGGAGGACAAATACGCAGTATTTT.